This T cell receptor beta chain was captured by sequencing in a study of multiple sclerosis patients with progressive multifocal leukoencephalopathy (dated by TCRdb to between 2017 and 2020). For context, the study as a whole: Roughly five natalizumab-treated MS patients who did not develop PML were used as controls and were sampled longitudinally. The study examined peripheral T and B cells of MS patients who developed PML (4 under natalizumab, 1 after alemtuzumab) and treated patients who did not. The goal of the study was to detect any JC virus-specific or public T-cell expansions that arose at the time of PML onset. From before therapy, through 6 and 12 months, up to PML onset, two natalizumab-treated patients who later developed PML were tracked longitudinally.

Amplification of TRB CDR3 regions from genomic DNA was performed at survey-level depth using the immunoSEQ two-step multiplex PCR. Synthetic inline TR CDR3 controls covering all V-J pairings were spiked into each PCR so that template counts could be estimated and amplification bias removed. Reads were processed so that amplification and sequencing bias were reduced, and quantification was performed against synthetic TR CDR3 analogs. The paper's data handling went like this. Raw data were processed in ImmunoSEQ Analyzer, with out-of-frame sequences and CDR3s containing stop codons removed, and gene names were assigned according to IMGT nomenclature. Repertoire diversity was summarized as normalized Shannon entropy, defined as 1 minus Pielou's evenness. TRB sequences were considered identical only when V gene, J gene and CDR3 were shared. Public PML clonotypes were CDR3s shared by two or more PML-onset samples but absent earlier, in controls, and in public databases. Positional CDR3 amino acid composition was analyzed in Skylign with the observed count method. TCRdb took this table from immuneACCESS and kept in-frame rearrangements with V and J called. Such tables lack part of the clones; where checked against another copy, unresolved V genes explain under half of the gap, and the rest is unexplained. V and J calls and clone size are as listed in that table; D and trimming were resolved from the DNA. The sample has 25,000 to 35,000 clones on record, roughly 90% of them singletons. The ten biggest clones cover 1.5% of the sample.

Overall study results and their limits: No common TRBV or TRBJ gene usage or preferential TRBV-TRBJ pairings were detected when PML developed. Because the cohort was small and descriptive, it remained unclear whether the findings reflect JC virus infection or general immunocompromise. Only peripheral blood was analyzed, although cerebrospinal fluid or brain lymphocytes might be more informative for natalizumab-associated PML. Lower normalized Shannon entropy suggested less diverse TRB repertoires in most PML patients, whereas the natalizumab-treated controls showed values near 1. TRB clones above 0.5% frequency appeared only in PML patients, but expanded clones at PML onset were already present before and during natalizumab therapy.

To note about this clone: Which antigen it targets is not known. Base qualities are missing; no much larger clone stands one base away.

What this sample's time point label stands for: before natalizumab initiation. Interferon beta had previously been received by all listed patients, and all PML patients were female. Blood samples at T0 were collected prior to the first natalizumab infusion. Ficoll-Hypaque density gradient centrifugation was used to isolate peripheral blood mononuclear cells. V is clipped by 4 bases and J by 8 bases, and the sequence between their germline boundaries is 10 bases long. The CDR3 goes from the cysteine to the phenylalanine over 12 residues. Only the CDR3 part of the read is kept: 36 bases, read in frame from the first base. Reading the germline V gene (reference sequence) gives CDR1 SGHNT and CDR2 YYREEE.

Sequences were obtained from PBMCs. This sequence uses TRBV5-4 and TRBJ1-3, and perhaps TRBD1 as D gene, on 5 matching bases. This TCR came from a human donor with multiple sclerosis. The DNA sequence is TGTGCCAGCAGCCCGGGGGGAGACACCATATATTTT. Its protein product is CASSPGGDTIYF.